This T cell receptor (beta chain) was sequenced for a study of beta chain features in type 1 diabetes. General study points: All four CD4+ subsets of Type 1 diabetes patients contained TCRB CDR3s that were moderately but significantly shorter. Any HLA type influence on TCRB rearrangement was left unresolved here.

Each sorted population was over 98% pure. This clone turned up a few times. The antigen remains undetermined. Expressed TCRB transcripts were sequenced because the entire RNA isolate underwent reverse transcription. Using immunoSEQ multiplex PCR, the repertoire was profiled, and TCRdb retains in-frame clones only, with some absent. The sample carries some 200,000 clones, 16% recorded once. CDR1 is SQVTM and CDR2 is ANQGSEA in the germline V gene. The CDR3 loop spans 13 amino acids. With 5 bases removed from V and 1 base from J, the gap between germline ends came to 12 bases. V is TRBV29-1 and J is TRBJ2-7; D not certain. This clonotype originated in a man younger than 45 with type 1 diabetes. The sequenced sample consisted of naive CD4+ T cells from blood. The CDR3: CSVTGTYSYEQYF. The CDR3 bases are TGCAGCGTTACGGGCACCTATTCCTACGAGCAGTACTTC.